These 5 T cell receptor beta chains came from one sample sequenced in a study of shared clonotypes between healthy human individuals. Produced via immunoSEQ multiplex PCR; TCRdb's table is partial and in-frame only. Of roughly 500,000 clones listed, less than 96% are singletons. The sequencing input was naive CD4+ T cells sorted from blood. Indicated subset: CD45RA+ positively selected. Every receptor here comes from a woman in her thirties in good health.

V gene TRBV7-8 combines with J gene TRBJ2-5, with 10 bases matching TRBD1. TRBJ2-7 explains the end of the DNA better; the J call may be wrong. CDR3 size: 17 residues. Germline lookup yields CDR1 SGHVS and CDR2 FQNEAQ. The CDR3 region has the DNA TGTGCCAGCAGCTTAGCGCGGGTGGGACAGGGGTACTACGAGCAGTACTTC. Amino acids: CASSLARVGQGYYEQYF.

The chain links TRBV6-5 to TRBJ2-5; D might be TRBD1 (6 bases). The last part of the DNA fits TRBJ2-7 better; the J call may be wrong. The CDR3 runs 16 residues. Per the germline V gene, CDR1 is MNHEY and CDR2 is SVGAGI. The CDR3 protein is CASSYGGPQGTYEQYF. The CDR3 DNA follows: TGTGCCAGCAGTTACGGTGGGCCACAGGGAACCTACGAGCAGTACTTC.

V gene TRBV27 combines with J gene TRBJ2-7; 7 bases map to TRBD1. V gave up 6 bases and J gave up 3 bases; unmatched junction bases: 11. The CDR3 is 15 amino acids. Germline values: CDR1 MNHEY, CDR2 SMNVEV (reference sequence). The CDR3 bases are TGTGCCAGCAGACCCTGGACAGGTATGTTCTACGAGCAGTACTTC. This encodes CASRPWTGMFYEQYF.

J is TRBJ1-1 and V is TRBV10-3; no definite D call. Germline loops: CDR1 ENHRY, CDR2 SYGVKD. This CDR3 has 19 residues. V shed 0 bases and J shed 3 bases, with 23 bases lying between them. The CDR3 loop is CAISESKSAFWPPHTEAFF. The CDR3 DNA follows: TGTGCCATCAGTGAGTCGAAGTCGGCTTTTTGGCCCCCGCACACTGAAGCTTTCTTT.

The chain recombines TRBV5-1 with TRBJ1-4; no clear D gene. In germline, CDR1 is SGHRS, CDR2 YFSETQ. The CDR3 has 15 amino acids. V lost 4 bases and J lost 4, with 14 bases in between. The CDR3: CASSPVGWGNEKLFF. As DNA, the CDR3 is TGCGCCAGCAGCCCTGTAGGGTGGGGTAATGAAAAACTGTTTTTT.